A selection of T cell receptor beta chains follows, all from one sample in a study of T-cell reconstitution after alpha-beta-depleted transplantation in children. TCRdb re-analysed the PCR reads in MiXCR, keeping a single row per CDR3 protein. The profile covers hundreds of thousands of distinct CDR3 sequences, with approximately 20% appearing a single time and approximately 3% taken by the ten largest. Sample: PBMCs from the stem cell graft donor, taken from the stem cell graft. These receptor sequences come from a human donor who donated a stem cell graft to a child with acute lymphoblastic leukemia. The conserved cysteine and the conserved F or W are not part of the CDR3 here. D genes are given only for firm matches.

v_call | d_call | cdr3_aa
TRBV5-1 | TRBD1 | ASSPRQGARNTEAF
TRBV27 | TRBD2 | ASRRTSGSYEQY
TRBV6-1 | TRBD2 | ASRAGEAYNEQF
TRBV10-3 | TRBD1 | AIGKGGQGAVDTQY
TRBV20-1 | TRBD2 | SAPGAGESEQY
TRBV2 | NA | ASIRRGGATSTDTQY
TRBV9 | TRBD2 | ASSVASGAQQF
TRBV27 | NA | ASRGTLTYEQY
TRBV7-2 | NA | ASSSRKETQY
TRBV15 | NA | ATSRDDTRGYTGELF
TRBV7-7 | NA | ASSLVWASETQY
TRBV11-1 | TRBD1 | ASSLDRGRAGANVLT
TRBV20-1 | NA | SARGGPEQF
TRBV20-1 | TRBD2 | SAKDLAGGHNEQF
TRBV15 | NA | ATSRPTGRILNQPQH
TRBV7-9 | NA | ASSLEGHTEAF
TRBV20-1 | NA | SAGGRVTYEQF
TRBV7-2 | TRBD2 | ASSKGLAGGTRTQY
TRBV20-1 | NA | SARGDLYTDTQY
TRBV11-2 | TRBD2 | ASARGGSYEQY
TRBV5-1 | TRBD1 | ASSLQQGVNTEAF
TRBV2 | TRBD2 | ASIPSGYNEQF
TRBV5-1 | TRBD2 | ASSLKLAGWVGTKNIQY
TRBV20-1 | NA | SASLGSLYEQY
TRBV24-1 | NA | ATSDSPKSLEQY
TRBV29-1 | NA | SGGRDYNEQF
TRBV20-1 | TRBD2 | SARVGTRSTRTQY
TRBV6-5 | NA | ASSYSSLSSYNEQF
TRBV24-1 | NA | ATTARTDDAADTQY
TRBV25-1 | TRBD1 | ASRLPGTGGNTGELF
TRBV5-1 | NA | ASSLGGDGNGYT
TRBV27 | NA | ASSLEGNKNIQY
TRBV13 | NA | ASSLHQMNTEAF
TRBV19 | NA | ASSWTVTFMNTEAF
TRBV27 | NA | ASRPEGGRSAGELF
TRBV7-9 | NA | ASHQMYNEQF
TRBV7-6 | NA | ASSFSRANTEAF
TRBV7-9 | NA | ASSFAGRGHYEQY
TRBV7-9 | NA | ASSFSWGDNYEQY
TRBV15 | TRBD2 | ATSRDRLANNEQF
TRBV3-1 | NA | ASRKRATDTQY
TRBV12-5 | TRBD2 | ASGLALAGNEQF